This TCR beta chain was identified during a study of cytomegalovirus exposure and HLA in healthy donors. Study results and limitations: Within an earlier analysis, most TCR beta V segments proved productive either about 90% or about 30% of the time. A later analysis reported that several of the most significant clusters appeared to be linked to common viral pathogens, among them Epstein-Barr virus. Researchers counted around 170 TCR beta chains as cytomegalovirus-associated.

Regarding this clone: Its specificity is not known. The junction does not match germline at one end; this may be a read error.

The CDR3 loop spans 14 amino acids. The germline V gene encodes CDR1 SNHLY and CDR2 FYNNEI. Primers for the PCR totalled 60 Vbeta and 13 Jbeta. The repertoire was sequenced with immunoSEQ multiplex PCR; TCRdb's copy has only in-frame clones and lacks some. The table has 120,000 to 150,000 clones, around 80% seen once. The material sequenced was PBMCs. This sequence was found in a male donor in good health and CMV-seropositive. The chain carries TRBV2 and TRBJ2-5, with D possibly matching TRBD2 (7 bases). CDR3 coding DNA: TGTGCCAGCATTGGGGGGGCCAGTGGAGAGCCCCAGTACTTC. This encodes CASIGGASGEPQYF.